The 18 T cell receptor beta chains given below trace back to one sample, sequenced in a study of T-cell memory formation after mild COVID-19. Via MiXCR, TCRdb re-called the 5' RACE reads, giving one row per CDR3 protein. The table lists some 160,000 distinct CDR3 sequences, over 10% of them singletons, with approximately 3.5% in the top ten. Sequencing used PBMCs or a T cell subset sorted from them (not recorded which). These receptors all stem from a young man who had mild COVID-19 (a few samples of this study predate the infection). Cell type and time point are not known.

This clonotype was counted ten times or more. The chain combines TRBV7-2 with TRBJ2-1; D possibly matches TRBD1 or TRBD2 (5 bases each). Germline lookup yields CDR1 SGHTA and CDR2 FQGNSA. This CDR3 has 13 residues. V lost 5 bases, J lost 7 bases, and 12 bases lay in between. The CDR3: CASSRDAGNEQFF. The CDR3 coding sequence is TGTGCCAGCAGCCGGGACGCCGGAAATGAGCAGTTCTTC.

This clonotype has just a few counts. The CDR3 is CASSQVRGGAWTGELFF. CDR3 coding DNA: TGCGCCAGCAGCCAAGTCCGCGGGGGGGCATGGACCGGGGAGCTGTTTTTT. The chain links TRBV4-1 to TRBJ2-2, with 9 bases aligning to TRBD2. The CDR3 is made up of 17 amino acids. From germline, CDR1 is MGHRA and CDR2 YSYEKL. V shed 1 base and J 5 bases; nucleotides not matched to a gene: 8.

The sample holds a few counts of this clonotype. The chain recombines TRBV3-1 with TRBJ1-1; D is unclear. CDR1 is LGHDT and CDR2 is YNNKEL in the germline V gene (reference sequence). CDR3 length: 13 residues. Trimming took 0 bases from V and 10 from J, leaving 12 bases between them. CDR3: CASSQDTLLGAFF. The CDR3 DNA is TGTGCCAGCAGCCAAGACACACTACTTGGAGCTTTCTTT.

This chain uses TRBV7-2 with TRBJ2-3; 8 bases match TRBD2. V gave up 3 bases and J gave up 2 bases; unmatched junction bases: 4. The CDR3 length is 15 residues. Germline CDR1 SGHTA, CDR2 FQGNSA. The CDR3 nucleotides are TGTGCCAGCAGCTTGGTAGCGGGGAACACAGATACGCAGTATTTT. Protein product: CASSLVAGNTDTQYF.

The gene calls are TRBV7-2 and TRBJ1-2; no firm D call. V lost 1 base and J lost 2, with 11 bases in between. Germline V gene sequence: CDR1 SGHTA, CDR2 FQGNSA. This CDR3 region has 15 residues. The CDR3 loop reads CASSLGRGVNYGYTF. The CDR3 coding sequence is TGTGCCAGCAGCTTAGGCCGGGGAGTCAACTATGGCTACACCTTC.

This clonotype has just a few counts. V is TRBV11-2 and J is TRBJ2-7, with unresolved D. Deletions cut 0 bases from V and 2 bases from J, with 8 bases between. Germline lookup yields CDR1 SGHAT and CDR2 FQNNGV. The CDR3 spans 14 residues. The CDR3 DNA reads TGTGCCAGCAGCTTAGAGGTCGGACCCTACGAGCAGTACTTC. The encoded protein is CASSLEVGPYEQYF.

This clonotype was seen only a few times. The gene calls are TRBV7-9 and TRBJ1-2, with a weak D call TRBD1 (6 bases). V was trimmed by 5 bases and J by 6 bases, leaving 22 bases between them. Germline V gene sequence: CDR1 SEHNR, CDR2 FQNEAQ (reference sequence). The CDR3 is 16 amino acids. CDR3 residues: CASSPGAGRLSDGYTF. Written as DNA, the CDR3 is TGTGCCAGCAGCCCAGGGGCGGGACGTCTTTCGGATGGCTACACCTTC. The complete variable domain, with remaining parts taken from reference TRBV7-9 and TRBJ1-2, reads DTGVSQNPRHKITKRGQNVTFRCDPISEHNRLYWYRQTLGQGPEFLTYFQNEAQLEKSRLLSDRFSAERPKGSFSTLEIQRTEQGDSAMYLCASSPGAGRLSDGYTFGSGTRLTVV.

This chain links TRBV14 with TRBJ2-3; D is unclear. Between the trimmed V and J ends, which lost 0 bases and 3 bases, there was a span of 7 bases. Germline values: CDR1 SGHDN, CDR2 FVKESK. This CDR3 comprises 14 residues. The CDR3 sequence is CASSQDMATDTQYF. CDR3 DNA: TGTGCCAGCAGCCAAGATATGGCTACAGATACGCAGTATTTT.

In this sample, this clonotype turned up a few times. The chain is built from TRBV7-3 and TRBJ2-3, with 11 bases lining up with TRBD2. The J segment lost 5 bases and the V segment lost 5 bases, leaving 9 bases of the junction unmatched. Germline CDR1 SGHTA, CDR2 FQGTGA. CDR3 length equals 16 residues. CDR3 loop: CASSNGRLAGGDTQYF. The CDR3 coding sequence is TGTGCCAGCAGCAATGGAAGGCTAGCGGGGGGAGATACGCAGTATTTT.

At least ten counts were recorded for this clonotype. The gene calls are TRBV5-1 and TRBJ2-5; D may be TRBD1 (5 bases). Germline V gene lookup returns CDR1 SGHRS and CDR2 YFSETQ. This CDR3 is built from 12 residues. Trimming removed 4 bases at V and 2 bases at J, with 6 bases between. The CDR3 spells CASSGAQETQYF. The CDR3 region has the DNA TGCGCCAGCAGCGGGGCACAAGAGACCCAGTACTTC.

In DNA, the CDR3 is TGTGCCAGCAGCGGCGAGGGGGGGCTGGGTGAAAAACTGTTTTTT. This gives the protein CASSGEGGLGEKLFF. The chain uses TRBV12-3 or TRBV12-4 and TRBJ1-4, with D possibly being TRBD1 (6 bases). The CDR3 runs 15 residues. The V end lost 6 bases, the J end lost 7 bases, and 18 bases lay between the germline ends.

J is TRBJ1-2 and V is TRBV9, with TRBD1 matching 10 bases. CDR1 is SGDLS, CDR2 YYNGEE, per germline. After removal of 1 base from V and 8 bases from J, the junction contained 11 bases not matched to a gene. This CDR3 region has 16 residues. The CDR3, as DNA: TGTGCCAGCAGCGTACTGCCAGCCGGGACAGGGGAGGGCTACACCTTC. Amino acids: CASSVLPAGTGEGYTF.

J is TRBJ1-1 and V is TRBV29-1; D not resolved. The CDR3 length is 14 residues. Trimming pared 7 bases from V and 1 base from J, leaving 16 bases between. Germline-derived CDR1 and CDR2 are SQVTM and ANQGSEA. The CDR3 here is CSATQAVQNTEAFF. CDR3 bases: TGCAGCGCCACCCAGGCCGTCCAGAACACTGAAGCTTTCTTT. The full variable domain, completed using reference TRBV29-1 and TRBJ1-1, is SAVISQKPSRDICQRGTSLTIQCQVDSQVTMMFWYRQQPGQSLTLIATANQGSEATYESGFVIDKFPISRPNLTFSTLTVSNMSPEDSSIYLCSATQAVQNTEAFFGQGTRLTVV.

This clonotype came up a few times. The gene calls are TRBV20-1 and TRBJ2-3; tentative D call: TRBD2 (6 bases). V dropped 3 bases and J dropped 0 bases, with 19 bases sitting between them. Germline V CDR1 and CDR2: DFQATT, SNEGSKA (reference sequence). This CDR3 contains 17 residues. CDR3 sequence (DNA): TGCAGTGCTAGGAGGTCCCTAGCGACTTCTAGCACAGATACGCAGTATTTT. Translated, it gives CSARRSLATSSTDTQYF.

The chain carries TRBV6-5 and TRBJ1-1, with D possibly TRBD1 on 6 matching bases. CDR3 size: 15 residues. CDR1 and CDR2 from the germline V gene are MNHEY and SVGAGI. Trimming took off 5 bases at V and 3 bases at J, with 16 bases between the two ends. CDR3 sequence (DNA): TGTGCCAGCAGTCGCTCCATACAGGGAGACACTGAAGCTTTCTTT. Amino acids: CASSRSIQGDTEAFF.

The chain has TRBV5-6 and TRBJ2-1; perhaps D is TRBD1 or TRBD2 (5 bases each). Trimming stripped 3 bases from V and 10 bases from J, with 11 bases between. This CDR3 contains 12 residues. Germline V lookup: CDR1 SGHDT, CDR2 YYEEEE. CDR3 nucleotides: TGTGCCAGCAGCTGGGACCTCCGCGAGCAGTTCTTC. It specifies CASSWDLREQFF.

With respect to this clonotype: This CDR3 is missing its conserved last phenylalanine or tryptophan, likely due to a read error. No DNA is shown, since the ends of the CDR3 on it are uncertain; the CDR3 is the one TCRdb lists. The J gene is TRBJ2-5, the V gene TRBV3-1; TRBD2 reflects the table's D call only, with no check against the DNA. The CDR3 contains 13 residues when both ends are counted. The germline gives CDR1 LGHDT, CDR2 YNNKEL (reference sequence). The CDR3 sequence is CASSQDRRGGRRL.

The chain employs TRBV9 and TRBJ2-3, with 10 bases fitting TRBD2. V lost 0 bases to trimming and J lost 5 bases; unmatched junction nucleotides: 6. CDR1 SGDLS and CDR2 YYNGEE come from the germline V gene. This CDR3 has 16 residues. Here the CDR3 DNA reads TGTGCCAGCAGCGTAGGAGCGGGGGGGCGTTTAGATACGCAGTATTTT. Translation gives CASSVGAGGRLDTQYF.